Presented here are 20 T cell receptor beta chains from one specimen sequenced in a study of blood T cell repertoires in COVID-19. Libraries were prepared by immunoSEQ multiplex PCR; TCRdb keeps only in-frame clonotypes and omits some of them. This sample has 150,000 to 200,000 clones; around 90% occur once, and the top ten carry under 30%. Sequences were obtained from peripheral blood. The receptors originated from a man in his fifties or sixties with acute or convalescent COVID-19.

This clone was seen a handful of times. This rearrangement joins TRBV7-3 to TRBJ2-1, with a tentative D call TRBD2 (6 bases). CDR1 is SGHTA, CDR2 FQGTGA, per germline. Trimming left V 1 base short and J 4 bases short, with 11 bases between. The CDR3 is 15 residues long. The CDR3 DNA reads TGTGCCAGCAGCTTAAACGCGGGACTTTACAATGAGCAGTTCTTC. Its translation: CASSLNAGLYNEQFF. Based on the CDR3 plus reference TRBV7-3 and TRBJ2-1, the full variable domain is GAGVSQTPSNKVTEKGKYVELRCDPISGHTALYWYRQSLGQGPEFLIYFQGTGAADDSGLPNDRFFAVRPEGSVSTLKIQRTERGDSAVYLCASSLNAGLYNEQFFGPGTRLTVL.

The chain employs TRBV19 and TRBJ2-2; 9 nucleotides agree with TRBD2. J lost 6 bases, V lost 1 base, and 0 bases had no gene match. The germline CDR1 and CDR2 sequences are LNHDA and SQIVND (reference sequence). The CDR3 totals 14 residues. The CDR3 nucleotides read TGTGCCAGTAGTATAGGACTAGCGGCCGGGGAGCTGTTTTTT. The encoded protein is CASSIGLAAGELFF.

V and J are TRBV19 and TRBJ1-1, with D perhaps TRBD1 (5 bases). The CDR3 is 17 amino acids. Germline values: CDR1 LNHDA, CDR2 SQIVND (reference sequence). The DNA of the CDR3 is TGTGTCGAACCCCTACAGGACCTCCCCGTGGCGAACACTGAAGCTTTCTTT. Amino acid sequence: CVEPLQDLPVANTEAFF.

The chain combines TRBV12-3 or TRBV12-4 with TRBJ2-7; TRBD1 is a possible D gene (5 bases). The CDR3 spans 13 residues. Trimming cost V 4 bases and J 4 bases, with 11 bases left between them. Written as DNA, the CDR3 is TGTGCCAGCAGTTGGGGCCAAGGGTACGAGCAGTACGTC. Translating gives CASSWGQGYEQYV.

The J gene is TRBJ1-1, the V gene TRBV20-1, with D possibly TRBD1 on 5 matching bases. The CDR3 totals 10 residues. CDR1 and CDR2 from the germline V gene are DFQATT and SNEGSKA (reference sequence). The V and J ends lost 5 bases and 11 bases respectively, with 12 bases between them. The DNA for the CDR3 is TGCAGTGCTGGCCGCCGGGGGGCTTTCTTT. This codes for CSAGRRGAFF.

The V gene is TRBV7-2, the J gene TRBJ1-5; 9 bases line up with TRBD1. The trim removed 3 bases at V and 6 bases at J, leaving 3 bases unmatched. The CDR3 contains 14 residues. Germline V gene sequence: CDR1 SGHTA, CDR2 FQGNSA. CDR3 residues: CASSLGTGIQPQHF. DNA of the CDR3: TGTGCCAGCAGCTTGGGGACAGGGATTCAGCCCCAGCATTTT.

The chain carries TRBV19 and TRBJ1-6; possible D gene TRBD1, 6 bases. Germline-derived CDR1 and CDR2 are LNHDA and SQIVND (reference sequence). The ends were cut back, 5 bases at V and 3 bases at J, with 11 bases in the middle. CDR3 length: 15 residues. The CDR3 reads CASSSRQVYNSPLHF. The CDR3 bases are TGTGCCAGTAGTTCGAGACAGGTCTATAATTCACCCCTCCACTTT.

The rearrangement joins TRBV7-2 to TRBJ2-2; D gene ambiguous. Germline V lookup: CDR1 SGHTA, CDR2 FQGNSA. This CDR3 has 14 residues. V was clipped by 1 base and J by 5 bases, with 8 bases between them. This CDR3 is CASSLVRLTGELFF. The CDR3 DNA is TGTGCCAGCAGCTTAGTCCGTCTGACCGGGGAGCTGTTTTTT.

V and J are TRBV4-3 and TRBJ1-6, with TRBD1 as a possible D gene (5 bases). This CDR3 is built from 15 residues. V lost 0 bases, J lost 6 bases, and 9 bases lay in between. Germline CDR1 is LGHNA and CDR2 is YSLEER. In DNA form, the CDR3 reads TGCGCCAGCAGCCAAGATGCAGGGCTTAATTCACCCCTCCACTTT. It yields the protein CASSQDAGLNSPLHF.

The chain is built from TRBV2 and TRBJ1-5; D may be TRBD1 (5 bases). The CDR3 loop spans 14 amino acids. The germline gives CDR1 SNHLY, CDR2 FYNNEI. Trimming stripped 8 bases from V and 5 bases from J, with 16 bases between. CDR3 sequence reads: CASGTQGQDQPQHF. CDR3 DNA sequence: TGTGCCAGCGGAACTCAGGGCCAGGATCAGCCCCAGCATTTT.

This clone was recorded only once. Different DNA sequences within this sample yield the same CDR3. V is TRBV24-1 and J is TRBJ2-3, with 12 bases fitting TRBD1. The junction had 2 bases not matched to a gene; V was cut back by 3 bases and J by 2 bases. In germline, CDR1 is KGHDR, CDR2 SFDVKD. The CDR3 consists of 16 residues. Here the CDR3 reads CATSDPGQGATDTQYF. DNA for the CDR3: TGTGCCACCAGTGATCCGGGACAGGGGGCCACAGATACGCAGTATTTT.

The chain links TRBV7-6 to TRBJ2-3, with TRBD2 matching 9 bases. The germline CDR1 and CDR2 sequences are SGHVS and FNYEAQ. J was trimmed by 1 base and V by 5 bases; bases with no gene match: 7. CDR3 length equals 16 residues. DNA of the CDR3: TGTGCCAGCAGCGGTGTGCCTAGCGGGGGCACAGATACGCAGTATTTT. Encoded protein: CASSGVPSGGTDTQYF.

V gene TRBV5-4 combines with J gene TRBJ2-3; D ambiguous. Germline-derived CDR1 and CDR2 are SGHNT and YYREEE (reference sequence). This CDR3 is built from 15 residues. V was cut by 1 base and J by 4 bases, with 13 bases left in between. This CDR3 is CASSLWLGVADTQYF. CDR3 DNA: TGTGCCAGCAGCTTGTGGCTAGGAGTCGCAGATACGCAGTATTTT.

This chain connects TRBV7-2 to TRBJ2-5; D is unresolved. The CDR3 totals 13 residues. Germline CDR1 reads SGHTA; CDR2 reads FQGNSA. Trimming took off 3 bases at V and 3 bases at J, with 8 bases between the two ends. The CDR3 region is CASSFDLKETQYF. Here the CDR3 DNA reads TGTGCCAGCAGCTTCGACTTAAAAGAGACCCAGTACTTC.

Remarks on this clone: At one end, the junction sequence differs from germline, possibly due to a read error. This chain connects TRBV7-9 to TRBJ1-1; D gene ambiguous. There are 15 residues in the CDR3. Per the germline V gene, CDR1 is SEHNR and CDR2 is FQNEAQ (reference sequence). This chain's CDR3 is CASSPDDGGNAEAFF. Written as DNA, the CDR3 is TGTGCCAGCAGCCCAGACGATGGAGGGAACGCTGAAGCTTTCTTT.

V is TRBV19 and J is TRBJ2-1; 9 positions match TRBD2. Germline-derived CDR1 and CDR2 are LNHDA and SQIVND (reference sequence). The CDR3 has 12 residues. V lost 7 bases to trimming and J lost 10 bases; unmatched junction nucleotides: 5. The CDR3 region is CASTRTSGEQFF. In DNA, the CDR3 is TGTGCCAGTACCAGAACTAGCGGGGAGCAGTTCTTC.

This chain links TRBV19 with TRBJ1-1; no clear D. The germline V gene encodes CDR1 LNHDA and CDR2 SQIVND (reference sequence). The length of the CDR3 is 13 residues. The V and J ends lost 3 bases and 1 base respectively, with 6 bases between them. This CDR3 is CASSMSRNTEAFF. CDR3 nucleotides: TGTGCCAGTAGTATGAGTAGGAACACTGAAGCTTTCTTT. Full variable domain (remainder filled in from reference TRBV19 and TRBJ1-1): DGGITQSPKYLFRKEGQNVTLSCEQNLNHDAMYWYRQDPGQGLRLIYYSQIVNDFQKGDIAEGYSVSREKKESFPLTVTSAQKNPTAFYLCASSMSRNTEAFFGQGTRLTVV.

The V gene is TRBV18, the J gene TRBJ2-2, with 7 bases aligning to TRBD2. The J segment lost 5 bases and the V segment lost 1 base, leaving 4 bases of the junction unmatched. The germline V gene encodes CDR1 KGHSH and CDR2 LQKENI. The CDR3 contains 15 residues. The DNA for the CDR3 is TGTGCCAGCTCACCACAGCGGGGCACGACCGGGGAGCTGTTTTTT. Its translation is CASSPQRGTTGELFF.

This chain joins TRBV19 and TRBJ2-3; TRBD1 matches 10 bases. Losses at the gene ends were 4 bases for V and 4 bases for J; bases not matched to a gene: 5. CDR1 is LNHDA, CDR2 SQIVND, per germline (reference sequence). CDR3 length: 15 amino acids. For the CDR3, the DNA is TGTGCCAGTAGTACCGAGACAGGGGGCGCAGATACGCAGTATTTT. Protein product: CASSTETGGADTQYF. Full variable domain (remainder filled in from reference TRBV19 and TRBJ2-3): DGGITQSPKYLFRKEGQNVTLSCEQNLNHDAMYWYRQDPGQGLRLIYYSQIVNDFQKGDIAEGYSVSREKKESFPLTVTSAQKNPTAFYLCASSTETGGADTQYFGPGTRLTVL.

J is TRBJ1-1 and V is TRBV3-1 (or the pseudogene TRBV3-2); a possible D gene is TRBD1 (6 bases). CDR1 LGHDT and CDR2 YNNKEL come from the germline V gene (reference sequence). The CDR3 spans 14 residues. Trimming stripped 8 bases from V and 4 bases from J, with 17 bases between. The CDR3, as DNA: TGTGCCAGCTGGAACCAGGGGTTCGGCACTGAAGCTTTCTTT. Its protein product is CASWNQGFGTEAFF.